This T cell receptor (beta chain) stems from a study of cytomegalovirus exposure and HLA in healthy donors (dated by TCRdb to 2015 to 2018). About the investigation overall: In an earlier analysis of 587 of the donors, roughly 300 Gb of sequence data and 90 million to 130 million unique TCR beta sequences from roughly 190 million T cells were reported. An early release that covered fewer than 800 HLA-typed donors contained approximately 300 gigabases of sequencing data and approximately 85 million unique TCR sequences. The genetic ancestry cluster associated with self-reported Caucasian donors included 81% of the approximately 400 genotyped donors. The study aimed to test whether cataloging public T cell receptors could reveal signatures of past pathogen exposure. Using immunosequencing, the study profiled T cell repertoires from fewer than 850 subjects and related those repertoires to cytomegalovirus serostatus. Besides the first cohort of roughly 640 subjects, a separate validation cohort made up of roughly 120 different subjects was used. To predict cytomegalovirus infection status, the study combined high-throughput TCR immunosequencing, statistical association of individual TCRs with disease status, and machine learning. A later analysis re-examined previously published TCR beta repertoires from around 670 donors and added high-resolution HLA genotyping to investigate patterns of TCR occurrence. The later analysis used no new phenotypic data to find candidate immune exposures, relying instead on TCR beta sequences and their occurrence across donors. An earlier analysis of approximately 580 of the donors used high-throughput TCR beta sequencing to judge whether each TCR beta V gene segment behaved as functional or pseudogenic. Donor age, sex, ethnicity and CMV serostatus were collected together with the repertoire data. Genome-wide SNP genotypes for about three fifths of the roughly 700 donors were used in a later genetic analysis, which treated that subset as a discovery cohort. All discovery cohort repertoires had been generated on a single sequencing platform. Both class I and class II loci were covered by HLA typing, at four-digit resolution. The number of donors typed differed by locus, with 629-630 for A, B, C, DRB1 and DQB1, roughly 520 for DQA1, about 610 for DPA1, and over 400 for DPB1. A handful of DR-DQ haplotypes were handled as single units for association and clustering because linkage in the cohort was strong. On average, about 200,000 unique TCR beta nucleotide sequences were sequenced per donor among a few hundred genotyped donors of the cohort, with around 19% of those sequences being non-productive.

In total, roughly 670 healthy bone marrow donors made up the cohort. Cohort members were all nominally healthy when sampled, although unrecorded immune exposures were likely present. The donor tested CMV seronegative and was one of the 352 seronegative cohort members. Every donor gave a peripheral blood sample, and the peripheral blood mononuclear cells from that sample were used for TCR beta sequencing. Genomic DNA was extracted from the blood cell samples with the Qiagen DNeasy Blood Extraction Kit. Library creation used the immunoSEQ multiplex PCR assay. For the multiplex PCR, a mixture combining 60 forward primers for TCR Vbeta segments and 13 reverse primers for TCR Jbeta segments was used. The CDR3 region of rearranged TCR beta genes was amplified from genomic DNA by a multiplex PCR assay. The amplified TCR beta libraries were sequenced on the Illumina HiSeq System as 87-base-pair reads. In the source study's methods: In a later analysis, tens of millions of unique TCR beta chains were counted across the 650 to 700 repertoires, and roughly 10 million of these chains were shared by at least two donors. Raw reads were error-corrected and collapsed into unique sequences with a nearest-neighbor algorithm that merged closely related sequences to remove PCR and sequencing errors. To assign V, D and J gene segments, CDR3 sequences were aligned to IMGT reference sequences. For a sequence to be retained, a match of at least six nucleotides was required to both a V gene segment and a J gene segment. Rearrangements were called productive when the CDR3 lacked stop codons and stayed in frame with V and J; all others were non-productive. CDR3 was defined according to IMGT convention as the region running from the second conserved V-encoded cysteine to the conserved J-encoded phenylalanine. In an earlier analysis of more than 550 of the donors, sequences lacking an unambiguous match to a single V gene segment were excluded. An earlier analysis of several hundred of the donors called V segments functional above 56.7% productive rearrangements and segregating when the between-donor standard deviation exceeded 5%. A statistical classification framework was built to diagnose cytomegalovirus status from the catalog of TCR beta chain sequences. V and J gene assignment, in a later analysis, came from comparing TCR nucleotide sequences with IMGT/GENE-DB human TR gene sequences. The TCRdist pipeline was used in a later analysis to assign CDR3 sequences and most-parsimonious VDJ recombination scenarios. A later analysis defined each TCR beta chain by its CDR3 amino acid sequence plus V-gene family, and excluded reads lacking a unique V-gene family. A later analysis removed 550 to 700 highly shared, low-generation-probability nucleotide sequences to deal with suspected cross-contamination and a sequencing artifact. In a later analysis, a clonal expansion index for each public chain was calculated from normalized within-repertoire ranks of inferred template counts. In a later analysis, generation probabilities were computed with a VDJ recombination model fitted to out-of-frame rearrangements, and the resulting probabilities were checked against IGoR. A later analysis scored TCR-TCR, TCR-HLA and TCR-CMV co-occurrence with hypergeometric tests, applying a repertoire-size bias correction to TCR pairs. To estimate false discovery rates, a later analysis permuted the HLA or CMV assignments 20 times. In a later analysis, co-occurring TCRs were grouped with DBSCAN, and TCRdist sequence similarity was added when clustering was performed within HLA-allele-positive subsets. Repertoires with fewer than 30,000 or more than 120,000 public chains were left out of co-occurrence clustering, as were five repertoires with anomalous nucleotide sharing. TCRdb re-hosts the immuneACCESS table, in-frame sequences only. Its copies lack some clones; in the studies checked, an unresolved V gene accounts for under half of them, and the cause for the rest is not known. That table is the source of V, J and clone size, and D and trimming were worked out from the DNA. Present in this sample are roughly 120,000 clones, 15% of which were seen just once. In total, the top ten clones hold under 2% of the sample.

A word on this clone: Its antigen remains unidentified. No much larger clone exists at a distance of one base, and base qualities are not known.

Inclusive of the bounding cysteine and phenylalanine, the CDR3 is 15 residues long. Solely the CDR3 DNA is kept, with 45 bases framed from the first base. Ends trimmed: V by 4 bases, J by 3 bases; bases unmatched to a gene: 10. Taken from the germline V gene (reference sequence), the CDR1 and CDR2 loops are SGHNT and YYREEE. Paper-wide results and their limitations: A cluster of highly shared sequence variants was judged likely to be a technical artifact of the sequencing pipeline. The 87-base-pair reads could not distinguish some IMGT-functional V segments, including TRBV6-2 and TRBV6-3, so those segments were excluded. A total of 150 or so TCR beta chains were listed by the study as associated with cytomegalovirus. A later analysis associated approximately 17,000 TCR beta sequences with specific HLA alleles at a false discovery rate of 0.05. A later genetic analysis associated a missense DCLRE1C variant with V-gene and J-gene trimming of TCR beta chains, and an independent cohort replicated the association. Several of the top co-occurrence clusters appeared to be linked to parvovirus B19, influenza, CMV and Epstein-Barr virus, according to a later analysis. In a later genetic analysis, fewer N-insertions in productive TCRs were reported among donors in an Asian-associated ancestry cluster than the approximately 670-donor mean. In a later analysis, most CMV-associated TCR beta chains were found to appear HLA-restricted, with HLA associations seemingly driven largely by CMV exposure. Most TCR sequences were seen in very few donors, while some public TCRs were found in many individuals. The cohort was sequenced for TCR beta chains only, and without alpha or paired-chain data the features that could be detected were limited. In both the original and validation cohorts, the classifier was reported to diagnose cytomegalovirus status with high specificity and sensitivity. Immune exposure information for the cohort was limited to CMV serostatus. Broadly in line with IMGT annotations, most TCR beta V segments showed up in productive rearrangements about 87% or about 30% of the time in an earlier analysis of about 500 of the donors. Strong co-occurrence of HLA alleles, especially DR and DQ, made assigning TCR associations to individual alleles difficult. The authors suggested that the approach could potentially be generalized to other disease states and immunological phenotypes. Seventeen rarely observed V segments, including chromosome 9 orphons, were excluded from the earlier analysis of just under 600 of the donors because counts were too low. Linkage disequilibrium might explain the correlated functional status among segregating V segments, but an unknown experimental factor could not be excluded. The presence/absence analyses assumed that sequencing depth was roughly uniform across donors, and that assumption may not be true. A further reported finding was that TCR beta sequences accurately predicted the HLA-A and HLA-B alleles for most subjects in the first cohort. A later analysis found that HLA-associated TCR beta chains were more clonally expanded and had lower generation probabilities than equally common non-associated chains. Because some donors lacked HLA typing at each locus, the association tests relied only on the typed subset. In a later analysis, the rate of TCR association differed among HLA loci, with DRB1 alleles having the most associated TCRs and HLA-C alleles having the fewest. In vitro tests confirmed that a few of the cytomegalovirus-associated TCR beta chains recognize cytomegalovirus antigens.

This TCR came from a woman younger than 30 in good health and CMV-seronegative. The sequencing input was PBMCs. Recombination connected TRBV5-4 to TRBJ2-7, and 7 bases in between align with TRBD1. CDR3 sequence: CASSGRDRSGYEQYF. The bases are TGTGCCAGCAGCGGACGGGACAGATCTGGCTACGAGCAGTACTTC. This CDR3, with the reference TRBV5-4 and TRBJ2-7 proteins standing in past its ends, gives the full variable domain ETGVTQSPTHLIKTRGQQVTLRCSSQSGHNTVSWYQQALGQGPQFIFQYYREEENGRGNFPPRFSGLQFPNYSSELNVNALELDDSALYLCASSGRDRSGYEQYFGPGTRLTVT.